A selection of T cell receptor beta chains follows, all from one sample in a study of patients and donors after allogeneic stem cell transplantation. TCRdb itself ran the RT-PCR reads through MiXCR, one entry per CDR3 protein. In the table there are a few hundred thousand distinct CDR3 sequences, less than 50% of which are singletons. The sample comprised blood, either unsorted or a sorted T cell fraction (not recorded which). These receptor sequences come from a human donor who was either an allogeneic HSCT recipient or a stem cell or donor lymphocyte infusion donor (not recorded which). It is not recorded whose cells these are; they may come from a transplant donor. Each CDR3 is given with its conserved first and last residue. The D gene is left open where the match is weak. The listing skips clone size in some rows; elsewhere it reads once, few, many or a size class.

J: TRBJ1-1
size: -
V: TRBV10-3
D: -
CDR3: CAISESIGRLNTEAFF
DNA: TGTGCCATCAGTGAGTCGATCGGCAGATTAAACACTGAAGCTTTCTTT

J: TRBJ1-6
size: -
V: TRBV6-6
D: -
CDR3: CASSYSGDSPLHF
DNA: TGTGCCAGCAGTTATTCCGGGGACTCACCCCTCCACTTT

J: TRBJ1-2
size: few
V: TRBV3-1
D: -
CDR3: CASSQDPSLRSGYTF
DNA: TGTGCCAGCAGCCAAGACCCCAGCCTCCGTAGCGGCTACACCTTC

J: TRBJ1-3
size: few
V: TRBV9
D: TRBD1
CDR3: CASSMDRGPGNTIYF
DNA: TGTGCCAGCAGCATGGACAGGGGTCCCGGAAACACCATATATTTT

J: TRBJ2-3
size: few
V: TRBV10-2
D: -
CDR3: CASSRNREGTDTQYF
DNA: TGCGCCAGCAGCCGGAACAGGGAGGGGACAGATACGCAGTATTTT

J: TRBJ1-6
size: few
V: TRBV6-5
D: -
CDR3: CASSHRPRRDSPLHF
DNA: TGTGCCAGCAGTCATAGACCTAGGAGGGATTCACCCCTCCACTTT

J: TRBJ2-5
size: -
V: TRBV27
D: -
CDR3: CASSLSSGTHATQYF
DNA: TGTGCCAGCAGTTTAAGCTCAGGCACCCATGCGACCCAGTACTTC

J: TRBJ2-7
size: -
V: TRBV9
D: -
CDR3: CASSVATWAEQYF
DNA: TGTGCCAGCAGCGTAGCTACATGGGCTGAGCAGTACTTC

J: TRBJ2-7
size: -
V: TRBV9
D: TRBD1
CDR3: CASSAGQGLYYEQYF
DNA: TGTGCCAGCAGCGCCGGACAGGGGTTATACTACGAGCAGTACTTC

J: TRBJ2-7
size: -
V: TRBV25-1
D: -
CDR3: CASSEVYEQYF
DNA: TGTGCCAGCAGTGAGGTCTACGAGCAGTACTTC

J: TRBJ2-2
size: -
V: TRBV12-3/TRBV12-4
D: -
CDR3: CASSLAAKLFF
DNA: TGTGCCAGCAGTTTAGCGGCGAAGCTGTTTTTT

J: TRBJ1-2
size: -
V: TRBV28
D: TRBD1
CDR3: CASSQTGGNYGYTF
DNA: TGTGCCAGCAGCCAGACAGGGGGCAACTATGGCTACACCTTC

J: TRBJ1-1
size: -
V: TRBV20-1
D: -
CDR3: CSAMVRRTEAFF
DNA: TGCAGTGCTATGGTCAGGAGGACTGAAGCTTTCTTT

J: TRBJ2-3
size: -
V: TRBV5-1
D: -
CDR3: CASSPGTNTDTQYF
DNA: TGCGCCAGCAGCCCCGGGACGAACACAGATACGCAGTATTTT

J: TRBJ2-7
size: -
V: TRBV3-1
D: -
CDR3: CASSQDSGTGEQYF
DNA: TGTGCCAGCAGCCAAGATTCGGGGACCGGGGAGCAGTACTTC

J: TRBJ1-1
size: many
V: TRBV7-9
D: -
CDR3: CASSLSKTFGGITEAFF
DNA: TGTGCCAGCAGCTTAAGCAAAACCTTCGGGGGGATCACTGAAGCTTTCTTT

J: TRBJ2-5
size: -
V: TRBV5-1
D: -
CDR3: CASSFGGTSGETQYF
DNA: TGCGCCAGCAGCTTTGGCGGGACATCAGGAGAGACCCAGTACTTC

J: TRBJ2-2
size: -
V: TRBV19
D: -
CDR3: CASSGMGNTGELFF
DNA: TGTGCCAGTTCGGGGATGGGGAACACCGGGGAGCTGTTTTTT

J: TRBJ1-6
size: few
V: TRBV20-1
D: -
CDR3: CSAEGDNSPLHF
DNA: TGCAGTGCTGAGGGGGATAATTCACCCCTCCACTTT

J: TRBJ1-4
size: few
V: TRBV10-3
D: -
CDR3: CATWMGEGDEKLFF
DNA: TGTGCCACATGGATGGGGGAGGGTGATGAAAAACTGTTTTTT

J: TRBJ2-6
size: -
V: TRBV28
D: -
CDR3: CASSLGPWDNVLTF
DNA: TGTGCCAGCAGTCTCGGACCCTGGGATAACGTCCTGACTTTC

J: TRBJ2-1
size: -
V: TRBV7-6
D: TRBD2
CDR3: CASSSRTSRGEQFF
DNA: TGTGCCAGCAGCTCTCGGACTAGCCGGGGTGAGCAGTTCTTC

J: TRBJ1-6
size: -
V: TRBV6-6
D: -
CDR3: CASSYWGESPLHF
DNA: TGTGCCAGCAGTTACTGGGGAGAGTCACCCCTCCACTTT

J: TRBJ1-2
size: -
V: TRBV5-1
D: -
CDR3: CASSLEPGSNYGYTF
DNA: TGCGCCAGCAGCTTGGAGCCGGGTTCCAACTATGGCTACACCTTC

J: TRBJ1-1
size: -
V: TRBV15
D: -
CDR3: CATDYPGRMNTEAFF
DNA: TGTGCCACCGATTACCCGGGCCGCATGAACACTGAAGCTTTCTTT

J: TRBJ1-2
size: -
V: TRBV7-2
D: TRBD1
CDR3: CASSLVTGGYYGYTF
DNA: TGTGCCAGCAGCTTAGTTACAGGGGGGTACTATGGCTACACCTTC

J: TRBJ1-1
size: few
V: TRBV12-3/TRBV12-4
D: -
CDR3: CASSFGRASEAFF
DNA: TGTGCCAGCAGTTTCGGCAGGGCTTCTGAAGCTTTCTTT

J: TRBJ1-1
size: -
V: TRBV3-1
D: -
CDR3: CASSQEFPTTEAFF
DNA: TGTGCCAGCAGCCAAGAATTCCCGACCACTGAAGCTTTCTTT

J: TRBJ1-2
size: -
V: TRBV6-1
D: -
CDR3: CASSEELRRGYTF
DNA: TGTGCCAGCAGTGAGGAACTACGACGGGGCTACACCTTC

J: TRBJ2-1
size: -
V: TRBV5-6
D: -
CDR3: CASSLAVLLYNEQFF
DNA: TGTGCCAGCAGCTTGGCAGTCCTCCTCTACAATGAGCAGTTCTTC

J: TRBJ2-2
size: few
V: TRBV12-3/TRBV12-4
D: -
CDR3: CASSLDSKHGELFF
DNA: TGTGCCAGCAGTTTAGACAGTAAACACGGGGAGCTGTTTTTT

J: TRBJ2-1
size: -
V: TRBV29-1
D: -
CDR3: CSVVPTGTSSYNEQFF
DNA: TGCAGCGTTGTGCCGACAGGCACCAGCTCCTACAATGAGCAGTTCTTC

J: TRBJ1-1
size: few
V: TRBV12-3/TRBV12-4
D: -
CDR3: CAITGGGRTEAFF
DNA: TGTGCCATCACTGGGGGCGGCAGGACTGAAGCTTTCTTT

J: TRBJ1-2
size: -
V: TRBV27
D: -
CDR3: CASSLSLRYYGYTF
DNA: TGTGCCAGCAGTTTAAGTCTCCGTTACTATGGCTACACCTTC